This TCR beta chain was recovered during a study of T-cell reconstitution after alpha-beta-depleted transplantation in children. This CDR3 spans 18 amino acids. The ends lost 0 bases at V and 6 bases at J; junction bases unmatched: 13. The germline V gene has CDR1 LGHNA and CDR2 YNFKEQ. As it was prepared, the TCRbeta library received unique molecular identifiers. In TCRdb, the PCR reads were re-called with MiXCR into one record per CDR3 protein. The sample lists about 420,000 distinct CDR3 sequences, around 15% occurring once. This clonotype was detected only a few times. The sequencing used PBMCs, mostly from graft donor cells, collected 360 days after TCRalphabeta/CD19-depleted stem cell transplant. The chain carries TRBV4-2 and TRBJ2-3, with 9 bases aligning to TRBD2. This receptor was identified in a boy under two years old who had a stem cell transplant for Wiskott-Aldrich syndrome, so the T cells may come from the graft donor. DNA for the CDR3: TGTGCCAGCAGCCAAGAGGGGGTCTTGGGCGGGGGGGACGATACGCAGTATTTT. This codes for CASSQEGVLGGGDDTQYF.